This TCR beta chain was recovered during a study of T cells in Graves' hyperthyroidism and ophthalmopathy (dated by TCRdb to between 2017 and 2020). Looking at the study overall: Peripheral blood samples were taken at the time of initial diagnosis, prior to any treatment. To identify distinguishing TCR V-J signatures, a discovery cohort of 95 to 100 patients was used, comprising 43 with Graves' ophthalmopathy and some 60 with stable Graves' hyperthyroidism. Whether ophthalmopathy could be predicted prospectively was tested in an independent validation cohort made up of 18 hyperthyroidism patients plus 17 patients who later progressed to ophthalmopathy. The 100 discovery patients were randomly split 7:3 into training and test sets. Thyroid tissue and blood T-cell repertoires from more than 5 Graves' hyperthyroidism patients were also compared in the study. Once sampling was done, hyperthyroidism patients were given methimazole at a starting dose of 30 mg daily, whereas ophthalmopathy patients were given high-dose intravenous methylprednisolone. According to the paper, TCR Vbeta CDR3 sequencing was carried out on 135 peripheral blood samples, which came from fewer than 50 ophthalmopathy, roughly 75 hyperthyroidism and some 17 progressor patients.

Stable Graves' hyperthyroidism was defined as the absence of progression to ophthalmopathy over 18 months of follow-up. Hyperthyroidism patients were newly diagnosed, with disease duration under 2 months, and aged 18 to 65 years. Any patient with an uncontrolled infection, another autoimmune disease, pregnancy or lactation was excluded. Clinical symptoms, serum thyroxine and TRAb, thyroid ultrasound, and orbital computed tomography formed the basis for the diagnoses. Ficoll-Paque density gradient centrifugation was used to isolate PBMCs from 9.5 to 10 ml of fresh peripheral blood. Trizol reagent was used to extract total RNA, and RNA quality was then checked on an Agilent 2100 Bioanalyzer. Summary of the overall study and its limitations: In validation, the model predicted progression to ophthalmopathy with about 71% sensitivity and less than 80% specificity, a median of around 6.6 months before onset. Most expanded thyroid clonotypes (frequency above 0.001) were also detected in blood, suggesting blood repertoires may reflect thyroid immune responses. A model built on a 13 V-J signature distinguished ophthalmopathy from stable hyperthyroidism, reaching roughly 88% sensitivity and approximately 81% specificity in cross-validation and 80%/75% in testing. Sample size was not statistically predetermined, and investigators were not blinded to group allocation.

This clonotype showed up many times. Its antigen remains undetermined. No much larger clonotype is one base removed from it; base qualities were not supplied. From its cysteine to its phenylalanine, the CDR3 spans 15 amino acids. Of the read, only the CDR3 DNA is kept; its 45 bases are in frame from base 1. Unmatched junction bases come to 4, with V trimmed by 7 bases and J by 2 bases. TCR beta CDR3 regions were amplified from RNA transcripts. The TCR CDR3 was subjected to a first round of RT-PCR using the HTBI primer set and the Qiagen OneStep RT-PCR kit. A second multiplex PCR round built the libraries, followed by size selection and purification. The libraries were sequenced on an Illumina HiSeq2000 using paired-end 100 bp reads. In the source study's methods: SOAPnuke was used to process the raw data, throwing out any read that contained adapters or uncalled bases, had a mean Phred below 15, or lacked an exact constant-primer or identifier match. High-quality paired reads were merged with COPE v1.2.5, and unique nucleotide sequences were defined as clonotypes. MiTCR v1.1 was used to align clonotypes to the IMGT TRBV, TRBD and TRBJ reference segments. The analysis included only V-J combinations with a frequency above 0.0001, which together covered approximately 99% of the repertoires. The TCS score was defined as F50 (clonal expansion) divided by E x V (chaos), with BLOSUM62-based TCRdist calculated between CDR3 peptides within each V-J. Welch's t-statistics and random forest reduced roughly 500 V-J features to about 13, which were used in a naive Bayes classifier (R e1071). Through fastp at Q25 and MiXCR, TCRdb rebuilt clones from the public reads, retaining in-frame beta chains. Entries are consolidated by CDR3 protein sequence, retaining the most common genes and DNA. The V and J calls come from TCRdb's annotation, not from the publication. The sample profile shows about 690,000 distinct CDR3 sequences; 15% to 20% of them were found once. Roughly 16% of the sample belongs to the ten largest clones.

The source is a man aged 50 or older with Graves' hyperthyroidism. The sample comprised blood. The V gene is TRBV12-3 or TRBV12-4 and the J gene is TRBJ2-7; TRBD2 agrees with 14 junctional bases. The CDR3 in this case is CASTTSGRATYEQYF. The bases are TGTGCCAGCACGACTAGCGGGAGGGCTACCTACGAGCAGTACTTC.